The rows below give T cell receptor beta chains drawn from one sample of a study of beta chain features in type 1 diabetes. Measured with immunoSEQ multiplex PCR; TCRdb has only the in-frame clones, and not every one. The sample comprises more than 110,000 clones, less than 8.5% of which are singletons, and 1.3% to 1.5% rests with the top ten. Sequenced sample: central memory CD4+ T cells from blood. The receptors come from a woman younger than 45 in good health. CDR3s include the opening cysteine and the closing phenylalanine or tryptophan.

CDR3: CAWSAGALNEQFF
J: TRBJ2-1
V: TRBV30

CDR3: CASRRTGGSGEQFF
J: TRBJ2-1
V: TRBV28

CDR3: CASSADRGYEQYF
J: TRBJ2-7
V: TRBV9

CDR3: CASSLLPGKGGGGEQFF
J: TRBJ2-1
V: TRBV7-3

CDR3: CASRLTGTGGNEQFF
J: TRBJ2-1
V: TRBV11-3

CDR3: CASSLGGTAGEQYF
J: TRBJ2-7
V: TRBV5-1

CDR3: CASSPGTPGTEAFF
J: TRBJ1-1
V: TRBV5-1

CDR3: CASSITGTSSHEQYF
J: TRBJ2-7
V: TRBV7-2

CDR3: CASSLGLAGLGTQYF
J: TRBJ2-5
V: TRBV14

CDR3: CASSLQTVEAFF
J: TRBJ1-1
V: TRBV5-6

CDR3: CASSPNGGLGEQFF
J: TRBJ2-1
V: TRBV7-2

CDR3: CASSLASGASTDTQYF
J: TRBJ2-3
V: TRBV5-1

CDR3: CASSLEVGIEQFF
J: TRBJ2-1
V: TRBV7-3

CDR3: CASSSGREASYEQYF
J: TRBJ2-7
V: TRBV7-2

CDR3: CASSLVAVEQFF
J: TRBJ2-1
V: TRBV7-2

CDR3: CASREAGGRLETQYF
J: TRBJ2-5
V: TRBV6-1

CDR3: CASSYSTGSETQYF
J: TRBJ2-5
V: TRBV6-5

CDR3: CASSFWTSGNYEQYF
J: TRBJ2-7
V: TRBV28

CDR3: CSTRGPGTEAFF
J: TRBJ1-1
V: TRBV29-1

CDR3: CASSPRTPKTYEQYF
J: TRBJ2-7
V: TRBV2

CDR3: CASSLTTGSSRGYTF
J: TRBJ1-2
V: TRBV7-8

CDR3: CAIREQGANTEAFF
J: TRBJ1-1
V: TRBV6-5

CDR3: CASSDERGSTGELFF
J: TRBJ2-2
V: TRBV2

CDR3: CSVGGQGFGNTIYF
J: TRBJ1-3
V: TRBV29-1

CDR3: CASSSGLAGAQETQYF
J: TRBJ2-5
V: TRBV28

CDR3: CAWSSGIDQPQHF
J: TRBJ1-5
V: TRBV30

CDR3: CASSTHRISGANVLTF
J: TRBJ2-6
V: TRBV28